This T cell receptor (beta chain) was observed in a study of beta chain features in type 1 diabetes. The wider study: Patients did not differ from healthy donors in age, gender or cell yield. Study results and limitations: Among type 1 diabetes patients, VDJ junctions had fewer insertions and more deletions. The study found that naive, central memory and Treg TCRB repertoires appeared more similar in patients than in healthy donors.

V lost 8 bases and J lost 2; bases outside the gene matches: 2. The CDR3 sequence is 12 residues long. Germline assignment: CDR1 LNHNV and CDR2 YYDKDF (reference sequence). In the case of this clone: No antigen is known for it.

Sequenced material consisted of expressed TCRB transcripts (all of the isolated RNA was reverse transcribed). Some clones are missing from TCRdb's copy, which holds only in-frame ones; the method was immunoSEQ multiplex PCR. The sample consists of 970,000 or so clones, 15% to 20% of them appearing once. This TCR was recovered from a woman between 18 and 29 years old in good health. Sequencing input: naive CD4+ T cells from blood. The chain joins TRBV15 to TRBJ2-7; 8 positions match TRBD1. In DNA form, the CDR3 reads TGTGCCACCGGGGACAGGCCCTACGAGCAGTACTTC. Translating gives CATGDRPYEQYF.